Shown below are 5 T cell receptor beta chains from a single sample sequenced in a study of shared clonotypes between healthy human individuals. Some clones are missing from TCRdb's copy, which holds only in-frame ones; the method was immunoSEQ multiplex PCR. The table includes about 2.2 million clones, about 94% detected once. Positively selected for CCR7, the CD45RO-negative cells used as naive CD8 cells excluded terminally differentiated effector memory CD45RA+ cells. Sequenced input: naive CD8+ T cells from PBMCs. The origin of the receptors is a man aged 18-30 years in good health. Some clones in this sample may be carry-over from other donors' samples.

The chain carries TRBV28 and TRBJ2-5; TRBD2 agrees at 8 bases. V gave up 6 bases and J gave up 4 bases; unmatched junction bases: 10. In germline, CDR1 is MDHEN, CDR2 SYDVKM. The CDR3 is made up of 15 amino acids. CDR3 DNA sequence: TGTGCCAGCAGGGACTTGGCGGGAGGAGCAGAGACCCAGTACTTC. This translates into CASRDLAGGAETQYF.

V and J are TRBV7-6 and TRBJ1-1; D is uncertain. Deletions cut 0 bases from V and 2 bases from J, with 13 bases between. CDR1 is SGHVS, CDR2 FNYEAQ, per germline. The CDR3 has 16 residues. The CDR3 sequence: CASSLAKDGGNTEAFF. The CDR3 DNA follows: TGTGCCAGCAGCTTAGCGAAAGATGGAGGAAACACTGAAGCTTTCTTT.

The rearrangement uses TRBV9 and TRBJ2-7; D is ambiguous. The CDR3 sequence is 14 residues long. V was clipped by 0 bases and J by 4 bases, with 11 bases between them. Per the germline V gene, CDR1 is SGDLS and CDR2 is YYNGEE. Written as DNA, the CDR3 is TGTGCCAGCAGCGTAGAGGGCAGATGGTACGAGCAGTACTTC. Translation gives CASSVEGRWYEQYF.

The chain carries TRBV5-8 and TRBJ2-1; D is unclear. Looked up from germline, CDR1 is SGHTS and CDR2 is YDEGEE. V lost 0 bases, J lost 3 bases, and 4 bases lay in between. This CDR3 spans 13 amino acids. CDR3 in DNA: TGTGCCAGCAGCTTGGGGGGCTACAATGAGCAGTTCTTC. It is translated as CASSLGGYNEQFF.

This clone was counted once. Other DNA variants within this sample encode the same CDR3. The rearrangement joins TRBV5-1 to TRBJ2-7, with unresolved D. Germline V CDR1 and CDR2: SGHRS, YFSETQ. This CDR3 comprises 11 residues. The V end lost 1 base, the J end lost 5 bases, and 4 bases lay between the germline ends. The CDR3 is CASSLSHEQYF. The CDR3 nucleotides are TGCGCCAGCAGCTTGTCGCACGAGCAGTACTTC.